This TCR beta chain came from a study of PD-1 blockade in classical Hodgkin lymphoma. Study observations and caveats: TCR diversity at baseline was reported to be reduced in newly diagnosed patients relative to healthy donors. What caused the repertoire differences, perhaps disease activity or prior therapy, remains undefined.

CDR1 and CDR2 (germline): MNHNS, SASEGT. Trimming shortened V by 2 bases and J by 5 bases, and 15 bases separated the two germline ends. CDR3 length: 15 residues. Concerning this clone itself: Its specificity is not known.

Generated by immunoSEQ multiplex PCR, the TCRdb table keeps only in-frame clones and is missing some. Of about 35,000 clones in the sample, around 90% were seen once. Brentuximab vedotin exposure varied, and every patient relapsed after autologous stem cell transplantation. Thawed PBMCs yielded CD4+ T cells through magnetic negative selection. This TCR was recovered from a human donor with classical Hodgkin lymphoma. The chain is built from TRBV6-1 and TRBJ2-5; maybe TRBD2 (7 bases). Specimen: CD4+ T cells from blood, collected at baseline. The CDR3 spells CASSENSGGGETQYF. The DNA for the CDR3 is TGTGCCAGCAGTGAAAACTCGGGGGGCGGGGAGACCCAGTACTTC.